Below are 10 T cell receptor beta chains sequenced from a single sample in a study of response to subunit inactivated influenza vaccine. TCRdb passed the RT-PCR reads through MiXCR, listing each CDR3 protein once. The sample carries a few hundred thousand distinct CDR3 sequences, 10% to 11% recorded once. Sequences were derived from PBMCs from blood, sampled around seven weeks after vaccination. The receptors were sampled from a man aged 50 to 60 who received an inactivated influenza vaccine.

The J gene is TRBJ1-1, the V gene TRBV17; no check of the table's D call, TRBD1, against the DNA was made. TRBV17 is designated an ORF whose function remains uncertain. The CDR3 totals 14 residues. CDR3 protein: CQQRCLGRNTEAFF. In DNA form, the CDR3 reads TGCCAGCAGCGGTGTTTAGGGCGAAACACTGAAGCTTTCTTT.

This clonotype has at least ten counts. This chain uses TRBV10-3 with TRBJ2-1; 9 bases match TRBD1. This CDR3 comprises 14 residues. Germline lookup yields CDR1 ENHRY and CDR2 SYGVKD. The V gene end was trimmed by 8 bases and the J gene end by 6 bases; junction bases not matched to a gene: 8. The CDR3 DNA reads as TGTGCCATCGACCCGGGACAGGGTTTCAATGAGCAGTTCTTC. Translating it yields CAIDPGQGFNEQFF.

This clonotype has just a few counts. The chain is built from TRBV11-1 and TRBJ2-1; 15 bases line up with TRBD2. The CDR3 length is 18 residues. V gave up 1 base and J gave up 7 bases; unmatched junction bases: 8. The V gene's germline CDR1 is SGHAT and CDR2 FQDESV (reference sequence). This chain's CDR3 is CASSLVWTSGRGRNEQFF. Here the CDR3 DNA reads TGTGCCAGCAGCTTAGTTTGGACTAGCGGGAGGGGCAGGAATGAGCAGTTCTTC. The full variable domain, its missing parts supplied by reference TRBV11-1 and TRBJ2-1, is EAEVAQSPRYKITEKSQAVAFWCDPISGHATLYWYRQILGQGPELLVQFQDESVVDDSQLPKDRFSAERLKGVDSTLKIQPAELGDSAMYLCASSLVWTSGRGRNEQFFGPGTRLTVL.

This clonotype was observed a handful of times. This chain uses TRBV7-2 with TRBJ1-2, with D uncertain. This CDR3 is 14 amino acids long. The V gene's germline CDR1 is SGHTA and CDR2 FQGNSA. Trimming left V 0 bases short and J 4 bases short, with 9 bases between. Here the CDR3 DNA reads TGTGCCAGCAGCTTAGCGGCAGTAGTCTATGGCTACACCTTC. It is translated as CASSLAAVVYGYTF.

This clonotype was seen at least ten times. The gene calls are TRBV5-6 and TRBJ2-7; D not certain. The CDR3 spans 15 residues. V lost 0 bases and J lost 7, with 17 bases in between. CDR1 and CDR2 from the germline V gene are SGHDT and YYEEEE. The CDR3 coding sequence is TGTGCCAGCAGCTTGGGGACCACACCCTACGTGGAGCAGTACTTC. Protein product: CASSLGTTPYVEQYF.

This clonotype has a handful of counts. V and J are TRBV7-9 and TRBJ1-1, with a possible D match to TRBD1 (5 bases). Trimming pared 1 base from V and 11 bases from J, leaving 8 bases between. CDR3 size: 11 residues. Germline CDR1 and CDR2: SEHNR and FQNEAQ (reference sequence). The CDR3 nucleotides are TGTGCCAGCAGCTTAGGACAGTCGGCTTTCTTT. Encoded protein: CASSLGQSAFF.

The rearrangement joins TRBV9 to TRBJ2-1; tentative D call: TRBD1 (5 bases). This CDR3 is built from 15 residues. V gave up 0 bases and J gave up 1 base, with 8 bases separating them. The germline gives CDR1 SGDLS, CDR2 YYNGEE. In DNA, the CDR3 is TGTGCCAGCAGCGTAGATCAGGGTTCCTACAATGAGCAGTTCTTC. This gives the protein CASSVDQGSYNEQFF.

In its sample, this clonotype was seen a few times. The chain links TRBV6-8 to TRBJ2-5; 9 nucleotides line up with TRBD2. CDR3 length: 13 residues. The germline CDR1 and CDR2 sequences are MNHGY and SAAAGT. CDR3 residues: CDLLAGAQETQYF. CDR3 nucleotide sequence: TGTGACCTATTAGCGGGGGCCCAAGAGACCCAGTACTTC.

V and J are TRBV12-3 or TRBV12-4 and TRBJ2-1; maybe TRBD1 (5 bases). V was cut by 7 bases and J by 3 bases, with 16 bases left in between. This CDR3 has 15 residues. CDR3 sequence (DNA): TGTGCCAGCACTACGGCCGGACAATTCTACAATGAGCAGTTCTTC. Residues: CASTTAGQFYNEQFF.

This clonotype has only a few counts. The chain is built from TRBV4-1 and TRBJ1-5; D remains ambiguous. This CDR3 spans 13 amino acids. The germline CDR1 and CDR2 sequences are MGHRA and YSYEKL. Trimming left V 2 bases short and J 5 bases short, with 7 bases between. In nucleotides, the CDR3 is TGCGCCAGCAGCCAATATTATTATCAGCCCCAGCATTTT. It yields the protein CASSQYYYQPQHF.